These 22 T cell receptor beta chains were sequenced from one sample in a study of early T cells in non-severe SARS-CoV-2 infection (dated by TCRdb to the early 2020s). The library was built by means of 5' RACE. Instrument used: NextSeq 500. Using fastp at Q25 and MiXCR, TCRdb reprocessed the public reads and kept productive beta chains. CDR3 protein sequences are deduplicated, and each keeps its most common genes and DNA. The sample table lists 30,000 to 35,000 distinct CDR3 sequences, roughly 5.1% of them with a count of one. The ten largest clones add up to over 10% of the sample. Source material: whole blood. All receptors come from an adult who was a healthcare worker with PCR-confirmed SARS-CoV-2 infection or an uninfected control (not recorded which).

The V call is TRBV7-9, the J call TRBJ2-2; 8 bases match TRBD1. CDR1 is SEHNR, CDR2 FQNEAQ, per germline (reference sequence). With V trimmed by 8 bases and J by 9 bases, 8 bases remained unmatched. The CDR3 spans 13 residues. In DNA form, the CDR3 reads TGTGCCAGCCTAGCAGGGGGCATCAGGGAGCTGTTTTTT. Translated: CASLAGGIRELFF.

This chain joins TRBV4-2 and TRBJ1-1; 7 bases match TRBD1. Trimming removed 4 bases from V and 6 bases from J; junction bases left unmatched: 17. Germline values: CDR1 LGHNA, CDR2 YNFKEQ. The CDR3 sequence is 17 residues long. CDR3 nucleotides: TGTGCCAGCAGCCCCTTACAGGGGACGCAGGTCTCACCTGAAGCTTTCTTT. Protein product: CASSPLQGTQVSPEAFF.

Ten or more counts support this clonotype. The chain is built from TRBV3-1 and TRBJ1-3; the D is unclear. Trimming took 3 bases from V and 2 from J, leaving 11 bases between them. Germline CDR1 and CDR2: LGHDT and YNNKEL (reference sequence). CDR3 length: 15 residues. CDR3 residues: CASSHISGTGNTIYF. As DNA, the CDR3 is TGTGCCAGCAGCCACATCTCGGGAACTGGAAACACCATATATTTT.

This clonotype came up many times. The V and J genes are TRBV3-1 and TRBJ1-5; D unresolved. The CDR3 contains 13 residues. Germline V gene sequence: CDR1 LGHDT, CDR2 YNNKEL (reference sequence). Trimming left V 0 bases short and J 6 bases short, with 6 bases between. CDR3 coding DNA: TGTGCCAGCAGCCAAGATGTTAGTCAGCCCCAGCATTTT. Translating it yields CASSQDVSQPQHF.

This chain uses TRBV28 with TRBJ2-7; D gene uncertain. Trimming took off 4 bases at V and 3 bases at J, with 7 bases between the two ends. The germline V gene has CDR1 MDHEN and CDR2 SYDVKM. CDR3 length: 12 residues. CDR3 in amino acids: CASSYMDYEQYF. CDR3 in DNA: TGTGCCAGCAGTTACATGGACTACGAGCAGTACTTC.

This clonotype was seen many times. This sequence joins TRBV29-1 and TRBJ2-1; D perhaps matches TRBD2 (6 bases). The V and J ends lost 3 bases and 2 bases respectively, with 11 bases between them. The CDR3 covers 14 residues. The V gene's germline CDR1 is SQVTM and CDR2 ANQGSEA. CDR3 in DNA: TGCAGCGTTGAGTACGGGGGAACCTACAATGAGCAGTTCTTC. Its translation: CSVEYGGTYNEQFF.

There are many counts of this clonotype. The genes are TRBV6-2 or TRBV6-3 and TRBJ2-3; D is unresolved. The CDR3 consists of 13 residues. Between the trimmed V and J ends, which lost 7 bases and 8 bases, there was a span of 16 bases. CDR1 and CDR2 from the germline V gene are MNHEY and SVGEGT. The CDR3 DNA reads TGTGCCAGCACCTCCTATCACGGCGGTACGCAGTATTTT. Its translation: CASTSYHGGTQYF.

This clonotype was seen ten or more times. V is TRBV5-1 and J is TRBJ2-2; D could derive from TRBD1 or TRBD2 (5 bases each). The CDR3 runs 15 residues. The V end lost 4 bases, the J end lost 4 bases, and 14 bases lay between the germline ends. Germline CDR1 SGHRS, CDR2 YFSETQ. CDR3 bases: TGCGCCAGCAGCGGGTCGGGGCCAGGCACCGGGGAGCTGTTTTTT. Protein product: CASSGSGPGTGELFF.

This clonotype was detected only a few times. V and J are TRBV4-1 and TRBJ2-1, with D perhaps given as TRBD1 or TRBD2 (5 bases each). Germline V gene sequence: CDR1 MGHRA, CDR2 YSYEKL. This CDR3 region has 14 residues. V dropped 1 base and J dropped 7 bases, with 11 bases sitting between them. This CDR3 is CASSQGDRGNEQFF. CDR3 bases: TGCGCCAGCAGCCAAGGGGACCGGGGTAATGAGCAGTTCTTC.

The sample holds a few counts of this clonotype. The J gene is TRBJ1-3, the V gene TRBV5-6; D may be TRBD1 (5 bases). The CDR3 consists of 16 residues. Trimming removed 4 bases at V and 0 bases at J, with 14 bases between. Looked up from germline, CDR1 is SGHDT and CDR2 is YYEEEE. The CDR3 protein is CASSPGAADSGNTIYF. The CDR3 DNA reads TGTGCCAGCAGCCCCGGGGCGGCGGACTCTGGAAACACCATATATTTT.

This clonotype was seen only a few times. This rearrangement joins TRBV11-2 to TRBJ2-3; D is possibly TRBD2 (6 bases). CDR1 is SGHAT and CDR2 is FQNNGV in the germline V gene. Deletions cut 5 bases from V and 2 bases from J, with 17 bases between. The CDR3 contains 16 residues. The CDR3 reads CASSAQQEGYTDTQYF. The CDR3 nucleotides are TGTGCCAGCAGCGCACAACAGGAGGGATACACAGATACGCAGTATTTT.

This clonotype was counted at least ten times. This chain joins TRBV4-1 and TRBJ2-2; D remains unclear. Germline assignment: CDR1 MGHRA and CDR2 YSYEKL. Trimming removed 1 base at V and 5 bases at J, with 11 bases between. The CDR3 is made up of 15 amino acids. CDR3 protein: CASSQGLGTTGELFF. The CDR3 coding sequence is TGCGCCAGCAGCCAAGGGTTGGGTACTACCGGGGAGCTGTTTTTT.

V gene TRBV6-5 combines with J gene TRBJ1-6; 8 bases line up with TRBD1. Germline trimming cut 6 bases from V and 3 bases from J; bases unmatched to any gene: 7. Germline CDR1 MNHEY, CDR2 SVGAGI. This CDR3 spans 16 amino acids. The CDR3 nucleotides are TGTGCCAGCAGGCCTCGACAGGGGCACTATAATTCACCCCTCCACTTT. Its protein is CASRPRQGHYNSPLHF.

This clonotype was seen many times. The CDR3 reads CSASQPWGEKLFF. The CDR3 region has the DNA TGCAGTGCTAGTCAACCCTGGGGGGAAAAACTGTTTTTT. The chain links TRBV20-1 to TRBJ1-4; D is possibly TRBD1 (5 bases). Germline V gene sequence: CDR1 DFQATT, CDR2 SNEGSKA (reference sequence). CDR3 size: 13 residues. Trimming stripped 3 bases from V and 8 bases from J, with 13 bases between.

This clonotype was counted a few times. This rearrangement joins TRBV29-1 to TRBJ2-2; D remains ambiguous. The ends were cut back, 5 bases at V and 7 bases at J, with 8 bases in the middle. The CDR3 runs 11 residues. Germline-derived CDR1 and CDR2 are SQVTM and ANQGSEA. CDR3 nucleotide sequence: TGCAGCGTTACAGTCATCGGGGAGCTGTTTTTT. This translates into CSVTVIGELFF.

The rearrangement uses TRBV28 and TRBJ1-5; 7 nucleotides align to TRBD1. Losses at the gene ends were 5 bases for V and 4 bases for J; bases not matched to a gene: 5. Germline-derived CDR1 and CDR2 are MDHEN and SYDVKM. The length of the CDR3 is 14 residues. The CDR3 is CASSPGQRNQPQHF. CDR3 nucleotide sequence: TGTGCCAGCAGTCCGGGACAGCGGAATCAGCCCCAGCATTTT.

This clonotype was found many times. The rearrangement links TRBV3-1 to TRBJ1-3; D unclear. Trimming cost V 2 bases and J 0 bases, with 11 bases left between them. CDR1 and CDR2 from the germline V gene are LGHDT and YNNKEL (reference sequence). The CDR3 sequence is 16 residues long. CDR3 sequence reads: CASSQIQRYSGNTIYF. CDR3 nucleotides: TGTGCCAGCAGCCAAATACAGCGGTACTCTGGAAACACCATATATTTT.

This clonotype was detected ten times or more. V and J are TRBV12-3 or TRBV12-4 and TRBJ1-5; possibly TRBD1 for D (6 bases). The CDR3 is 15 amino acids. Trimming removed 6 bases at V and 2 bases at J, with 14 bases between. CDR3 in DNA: TGTGCCAGCAGCCCCACAGGGTACGGCAATCAGCCCCAGCATTTT. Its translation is CASSPTGYGNQPQHF.

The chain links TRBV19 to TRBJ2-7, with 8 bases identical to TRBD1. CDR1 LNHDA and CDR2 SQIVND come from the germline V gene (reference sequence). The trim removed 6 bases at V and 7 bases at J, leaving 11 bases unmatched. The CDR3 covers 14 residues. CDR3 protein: CASSPGQGRGEQYF. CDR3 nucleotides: TGTGCCAGTAGCCCCGGACAGGGCCGAGGAGAGCAGTACTTC.

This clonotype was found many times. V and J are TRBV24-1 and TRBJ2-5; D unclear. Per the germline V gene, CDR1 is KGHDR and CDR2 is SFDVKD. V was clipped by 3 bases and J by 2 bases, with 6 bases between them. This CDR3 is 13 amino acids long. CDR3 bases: TGTGCCACCAGTGATCCCCCTCAAGAGACCCAGTACTTC. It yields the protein CATSDPPQETQYF.

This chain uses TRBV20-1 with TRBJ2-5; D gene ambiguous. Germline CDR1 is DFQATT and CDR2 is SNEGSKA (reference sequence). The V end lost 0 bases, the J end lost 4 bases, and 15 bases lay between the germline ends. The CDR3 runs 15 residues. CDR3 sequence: CSARDPSTDVETQYF. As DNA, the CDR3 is TGCAGTGCTAGAGATCCCTCCACGGACGTAGAGACCCAGTACTTC.

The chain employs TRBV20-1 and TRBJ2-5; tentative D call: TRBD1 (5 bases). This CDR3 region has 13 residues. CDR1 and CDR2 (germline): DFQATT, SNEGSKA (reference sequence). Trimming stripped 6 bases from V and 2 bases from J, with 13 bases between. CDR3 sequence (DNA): TGCAGTGCGGGTCCCAGGGCGCAAGAGACCCAGTACTTC. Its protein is CSAGPRAQETQYF.